The sequence of this T cell receptor (beta chain) was determined in a study of T cell repertoires in cytomegalovirus infection. Turning to the study itself: CMV infection plus the matching HLA type was flagged by public TCR beta signatures. Study findings and constraints: It was HLA-C-restricted CMV-specific TCR beta clonotypes that dominated the response ex vivo.

In TCRdb, the reads were re-called with MiXCR into one record per CDR3 protein. The table includes around 740,000 distinct CDR3 sequences, less than 40% detected once. This clonotype has more than one count but fewer than ten. The antigen is undetermined. V was cut by 0 bases and J by 8 bases, with 11 bases left in between. The CDR3 sequence is 14 residues long. Germline loops: CDR1 MNHEY, CDR2 SVGAGI. This TCR was recovered from a human donor in good health (CMV status not recorded). Some clones in this sample may be carry-over from other donors' samples. The sequenced sample was PBMCs. The rearrangement links TRBV6-5 to TRBJ2-1, with D unresolved. CDR3 protein: CASSYSGLSDEQFF. The CDR3 nucleotides are TGTGCCAGCAGTTACTCAGGCTTGAGCGATGAGCAGTTCTTC.